The 10 T cell receptor beta chains below come from one sample, sequenced in a study of prognosis after radiotherapy for stage I lung cancer. With two-round multiplex PCR, TCR beta CDR3 sequences were amplified from genomic DNA. Specific primers for each TRBV and TRBJ gene were what first-round PCR used. MiXCR was run by TCRdb on the multiplex PCR reads, yielding one entry per CDR3 protein. The sample holds nearly 35,000 distinct CDR3 sequences, less than 45% seen once. Sequences were derived from PBMCs, sampled before or after stereotactic body radiation therapy (not recorded which). The receptors stem from a donor older than 45 with non-small cell lung cancer.

Concerning this clonotype itself: One base away lies a much larger clone, so this may be a sequencing read error. No conserved phenylalanine or tryptophan ends this CDR3, so it is likely a read error. The chain couples TRBV3-1 to TRBJ2-5; 9 positions match TRBD2. Germline CDR1 and CDR2: LGHDT and YNNKEL (reference sequence). The V segment lost 3 bases and the J segment 1 base; nucleotides outside the gene matches: 6. This CDR3 is built from 16 residues. Here the CDR3 reads CASSQNLAGLQETQYS. The CDR3 DNA is TGTGCCAGCAGCCAGAACCTAGCGGGACTCCAAGAGACCCAGTACTCC.

In regard to this clonotype: A read error is likely here: a far larger clone is one base away. This chain links TRBV6-9 with TRBJ1-5, with unresolved D. This CDR3 has 16 residues. Germline-derived CDR1 and CDR2 are MNHGY and SVAAGI. V lost 3 bases and J 3 bases, leaving 15 bases between the germline ends. Written as DNA, the CDR3 is TGTGCCAGCAGTTACTCAGGTAGGCGGGACAATCAGCCCCAGCATTTT. It translates to CASSYSGRRDNQPQHF.

This clonotype appeared many times. The junction differs from germline at one of its ends, possibly a read error. The rearrangement links TRBV7-7 to TRBJ2-7; 14 positions match TRBD2. The CDR3 spans 14 residues. Germline values: CDR1 SSHAT, CDR2 FNYEAQ (reference sequence). CDR3 region: CASSPGLAGDEQYF. The CDR3 nucleotides are TGTGCTAGCAGCCCGGGACTAGCGGGGGACGAGCAGTACTTC.

This clonotype was detected many times. The chain is built from TRBV18 and TRBJ2-7; 7 bases match TRBD2. Losses at the gene ends were 2 bases for V and 3 bases for J; bases not matched to a gene: 4. The CDR3 is made up of 14 amino acids. CDR1 is KGHSH, CDR2 LQKENI, per germline. CDR3 sequence (DNA): TGTGCCAGCTCACCAGGGACTACGTACTACGAGCAGTACTTC. Protein sequence: CASSPGTTYYEQYF.

By sample share, this clonotype is medium-sized. This rearrangement joins TRBV12-3 or TRBV12-4 to TRBJ1-2, with D possibly being TRBD1 (6 bases). V was cut by 5 bases and J by 4 bases, with 14 bases left in between. The CDR3 contains 14 residues. The CDR3 sequence: CASSPRGALYGYTF. CDR3 nucleotide sequence: TGTGCCAGCAGTCCTCGGGGGGCACTCTATGGCTACACCTTC.

This clonotype showed up many times. For the CDR3, the DNA is TGTGCCAGCAGTTCCAGCGGGAGAGGGGCAGATACGCAGTATTTT. Translation: CASSSSGRGADTQYF. J is TRBJ2-3 and V is TRBV6-2 or TRBV6-3; TRBD2 matches at 8 bases. V lost 4 bases, J lost 4 bases, and 7 bases stayed unmatched. This CDR3 region has 15 residues. Germline values: CDR1 MNHEY, CDR2 SVGEGT.

This clonotype occurred many times. This chain uses TRBV7-6 with TRBJ2-7, with D perhaps TRBD1 (6 bases). The CDR3 has 16 amino acids. Trimming stripped 1 base from V and 2 bases from J, with 15 bases between. Germline V lookup: CDR1 SGHVS, CDR2 FNYEAQ. CDR3 coding DNA: TGTGCCAGCAGCTTAGGGGACAACACCCCTCCCTACGAGCAGTACTTC. Translated: CASSLGDNTPPYEQYF.

This clonotype was counted many times. J is TRBJ2-2 and V is TRBV11-3; 8 bases map to TRBD1. V was clipped by 1 base and J by 6 bases; unmatched bases: 4. CDR1 is SGHNT and CDR2 is YENEEA in the germline V gene. The CDR3 is made up of 15 amino acids. The chain's CDR3 is CASSLGQGTAGELFF. CDR3 DNA sequence: TGTGCCAGCAGCTTAGGACAGGGGACGGCCGGGGAGCTGTTTTTT.

To note about this clonotype: This could be a read error, since a much larger clone is one nucleotide away. The V call is TRBV18, the J call TRBJ2-3; maybe TRBD2 (5 bases). Looked up from germline, CDR1 is KGHSH and CDR2 is LQKENI. This CDR3 is 14 amino acids long. Trimming removed 3 bases at V and 2 bases at J, with 9 bases between. The CDR3 loop reads CASSPGAITDTQYF. The CDR3 nucleotides are TGTGCCAGCTCACCGGGAGCGATCACAGATACGCAGTATTTT.

As regards this clonotype: Given a far larger clone just one base away, this is likely a sequencing read error. This chain links TRBV6-2 or TRBV6-3 with TRBJ2-2; D is possibly TRBD2 (5 bases). Germline lookup yields CDR1 MNHEY and CDR2 SVGEGT. The CDR3 contains 15 residues. CDR3 sequence reads: CASSYNDPDTGDLFF. In nucleotides, the CDR3 is TGTGCCAGCAGTTACAACGACCCAGACACCGGGGATCTGTTTTTT.